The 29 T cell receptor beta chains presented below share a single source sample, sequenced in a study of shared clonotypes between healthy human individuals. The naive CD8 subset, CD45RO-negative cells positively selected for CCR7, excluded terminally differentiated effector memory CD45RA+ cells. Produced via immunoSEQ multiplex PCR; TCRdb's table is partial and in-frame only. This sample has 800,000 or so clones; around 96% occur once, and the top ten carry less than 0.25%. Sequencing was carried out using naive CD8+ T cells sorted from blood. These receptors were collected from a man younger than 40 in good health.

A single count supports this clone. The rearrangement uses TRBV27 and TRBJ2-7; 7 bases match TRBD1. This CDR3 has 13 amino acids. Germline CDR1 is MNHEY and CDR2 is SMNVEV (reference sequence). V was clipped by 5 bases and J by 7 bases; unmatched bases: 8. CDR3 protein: CASSPGTVSEQYF. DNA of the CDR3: TGTGCCAGCAGTCCCGGGACAGTCAGTGAGCAGTACTTC.

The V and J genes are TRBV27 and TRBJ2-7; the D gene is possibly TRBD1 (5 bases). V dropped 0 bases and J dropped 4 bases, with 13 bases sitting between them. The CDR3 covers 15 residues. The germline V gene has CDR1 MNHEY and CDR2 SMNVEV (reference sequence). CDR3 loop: CASSLSDLQGYEQYF. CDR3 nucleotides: TGTGCCAGCAGTTTATCGGACCTCCAGGGTTACGAGCAGTACTTC.

The CDR3 coding sequence is TGCGCCAGCAGCCAAACGACTGCTAGCGGGACATCCTACAATGAGCAGTTCTTC. Translation: CASSQTTASGTSYNEQFF. V gene TRBV4-3 combines with J gene TRBJ2-1, with 9 bases lining up with TRBD2. Germline-derived CDR1 and CDR2 are LGHNA and YSLEER. The ends lost 2 bases at V and 1 base at J; junction bases unmatched: 9. The CDR3 sequence is 18 residues long.

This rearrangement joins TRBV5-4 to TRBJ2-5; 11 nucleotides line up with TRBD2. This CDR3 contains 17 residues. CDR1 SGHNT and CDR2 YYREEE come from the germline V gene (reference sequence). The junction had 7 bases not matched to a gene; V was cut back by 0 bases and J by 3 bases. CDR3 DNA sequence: TGTGCCAGCAGCTTGGTTGGTGGGGGACTAGCGGAAGAGACCCAGTACTTC. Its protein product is CASSLVGGGLAEETQYF. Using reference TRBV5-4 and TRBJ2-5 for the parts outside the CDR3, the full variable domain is ETGVTQSPTHLIKTRGQQVTLRCSSQSGHNTVSWYQQALGQGPQFIFQYYREEENGRGNFPPRFSGLQFPNYSSELNVNALELDDSALYLCASSLVGGGLAEETQYFGPGTRLLVL.

DNA of the CDR3: TGTGCCAGCAGTTACTCCGGCCTCTACGAGCAGTACTTC. Translated, it gives CASSYSGLYEQYF. This rearrangement joins TRBV6-5 to TRBJ2-7, with D uncertain. Trimming stripped 0 bases from V and 3 bases from J, with 6 bases between. This CDR3 region has 13 residues. Germline CDR1 is MNHEY and CDR2 is SVGAGI.

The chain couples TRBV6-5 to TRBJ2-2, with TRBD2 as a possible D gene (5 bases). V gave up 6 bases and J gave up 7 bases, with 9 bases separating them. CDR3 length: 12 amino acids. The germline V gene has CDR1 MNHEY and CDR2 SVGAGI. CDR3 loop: CASSLGVGELFF. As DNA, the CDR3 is TGTGCCAGCAGCCTCGGGGTCGGGGAGCTGTTTTTT.

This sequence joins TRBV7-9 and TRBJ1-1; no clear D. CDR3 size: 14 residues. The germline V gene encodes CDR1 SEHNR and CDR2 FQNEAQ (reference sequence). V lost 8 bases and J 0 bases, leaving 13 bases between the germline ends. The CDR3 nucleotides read TGTGCCAGCGGATCGGACGGTATGAACACTGAAGCTTTCTTT. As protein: CASGSDGMNTEAFF.

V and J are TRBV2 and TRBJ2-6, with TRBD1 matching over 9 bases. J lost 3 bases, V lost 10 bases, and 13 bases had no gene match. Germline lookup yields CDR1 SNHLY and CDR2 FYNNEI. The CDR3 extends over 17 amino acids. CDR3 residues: CAIAGTGYSYGANVLTF. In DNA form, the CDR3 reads TGTGCCATCGCCGGGACAGGGTATTCGTATGGGGCCAACGTCCTGACTTTC.

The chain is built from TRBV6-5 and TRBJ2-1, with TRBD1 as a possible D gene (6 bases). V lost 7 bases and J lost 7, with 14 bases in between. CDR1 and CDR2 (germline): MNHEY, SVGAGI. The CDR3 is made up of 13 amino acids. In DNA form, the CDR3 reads TGTGCCAGCAAGAGGCAGGGGTCGAATGAGCAGTTCTTC. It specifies CASKRQGSNEQFF.

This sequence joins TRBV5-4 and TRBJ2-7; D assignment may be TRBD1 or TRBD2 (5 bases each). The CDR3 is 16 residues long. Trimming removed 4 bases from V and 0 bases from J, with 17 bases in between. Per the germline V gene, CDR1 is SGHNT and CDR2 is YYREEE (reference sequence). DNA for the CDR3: TGTGCCAGCAGCGACAGTATCCGGGACCTCTCCTACGAGCAGTACTTC. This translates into CASSDSIRDLSYEQYF.

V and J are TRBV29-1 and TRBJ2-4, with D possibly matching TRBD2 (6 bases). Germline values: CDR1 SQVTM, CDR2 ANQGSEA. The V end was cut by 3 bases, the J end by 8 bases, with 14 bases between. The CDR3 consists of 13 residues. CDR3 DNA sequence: TGCAGCGTTGAGGAGGTTTCGGGGGACATTCAGTACTTC. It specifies CSVEEVSGDIQYF.

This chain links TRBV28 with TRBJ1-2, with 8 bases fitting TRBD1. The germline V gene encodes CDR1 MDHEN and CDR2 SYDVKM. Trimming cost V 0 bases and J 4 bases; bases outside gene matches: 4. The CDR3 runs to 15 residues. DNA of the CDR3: TGTGCCAGCAGTTTATGGGCAGGGGGCGCCTATGGCTACACCTTC. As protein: CASSLWAGGAYGYTF.

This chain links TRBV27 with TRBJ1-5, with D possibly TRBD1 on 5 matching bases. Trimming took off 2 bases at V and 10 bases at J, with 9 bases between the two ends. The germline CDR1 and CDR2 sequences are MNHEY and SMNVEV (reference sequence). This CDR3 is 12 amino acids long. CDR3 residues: CASSLGQGPQHF. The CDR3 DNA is TGTGCCAGCAGTTTAGGGCAGGGTCCCCAGCATTTT.

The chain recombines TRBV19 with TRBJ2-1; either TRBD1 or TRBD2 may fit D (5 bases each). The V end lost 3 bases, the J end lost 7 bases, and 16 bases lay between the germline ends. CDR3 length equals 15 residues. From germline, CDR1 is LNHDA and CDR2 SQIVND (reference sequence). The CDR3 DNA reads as TGTGCCAGTAGTATCCGGGCAGGGAGTGTGAATGAGCAGTTCTTC. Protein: CASSIRAGSVNEQFF.

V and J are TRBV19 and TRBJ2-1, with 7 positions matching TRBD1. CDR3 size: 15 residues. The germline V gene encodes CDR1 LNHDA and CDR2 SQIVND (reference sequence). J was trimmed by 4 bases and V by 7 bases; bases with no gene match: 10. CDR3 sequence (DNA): TGTGCCAGTACCCCATTCGGACAGGCGTACAATGAGCAGTTCTTC. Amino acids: CASTPFGQAYNEQFF. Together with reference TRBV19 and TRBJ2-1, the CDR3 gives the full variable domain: DGGITQSPKYLFRKEGQNVTLSCEQNLNHDAMYWYRQDPGQGLRLIYYSQIVNDFQKGDIAEGYSVSREKKESFPLTVTSAQKNPTAFYLCASTPFGQAYNEQFFGPGTRLTVL.

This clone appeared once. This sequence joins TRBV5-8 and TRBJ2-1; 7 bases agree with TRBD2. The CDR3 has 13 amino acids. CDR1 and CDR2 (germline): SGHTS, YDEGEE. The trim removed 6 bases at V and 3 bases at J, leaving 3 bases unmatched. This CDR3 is CASIGGIYNEQFF. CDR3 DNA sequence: TGTGCCAGCATCGGGGGGATCTACAATGAGCAGTTCTTC.

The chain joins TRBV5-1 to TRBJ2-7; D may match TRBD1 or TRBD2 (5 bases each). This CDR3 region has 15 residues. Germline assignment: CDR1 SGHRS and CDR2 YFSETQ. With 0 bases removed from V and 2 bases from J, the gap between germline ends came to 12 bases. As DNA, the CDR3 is TGCGCCAGCAGCTTGGCCGGGGCAGGACCCTACGAGCAGTACTTC. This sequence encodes CASSLAGAGPYEQYF.

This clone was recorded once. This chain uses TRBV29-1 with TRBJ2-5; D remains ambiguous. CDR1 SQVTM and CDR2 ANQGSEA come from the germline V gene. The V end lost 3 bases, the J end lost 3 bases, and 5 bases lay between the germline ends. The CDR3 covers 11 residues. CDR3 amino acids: CSVDSEETQYF. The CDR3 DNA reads TGCAGCGTTGACAGCGAAGAGACCCAGTACTTC.

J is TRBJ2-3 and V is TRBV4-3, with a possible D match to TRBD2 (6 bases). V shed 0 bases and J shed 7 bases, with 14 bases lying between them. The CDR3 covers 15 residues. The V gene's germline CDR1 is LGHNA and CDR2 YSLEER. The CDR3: CASSQETGTVYTQYF. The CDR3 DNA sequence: TGCGCCAGCAGCCAAGAAACTGGGACTGTGTATACGCAGTATTTT.

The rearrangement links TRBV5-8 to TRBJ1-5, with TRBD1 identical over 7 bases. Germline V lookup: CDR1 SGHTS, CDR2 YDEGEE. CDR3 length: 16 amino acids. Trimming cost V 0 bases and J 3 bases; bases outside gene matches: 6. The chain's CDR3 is CASSLEAGGFNQPQHF. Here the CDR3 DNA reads TGTGCCAGCAGCTTGGAGGCAGGGGGGTTCAATCAGCCCCAGCATTTT.

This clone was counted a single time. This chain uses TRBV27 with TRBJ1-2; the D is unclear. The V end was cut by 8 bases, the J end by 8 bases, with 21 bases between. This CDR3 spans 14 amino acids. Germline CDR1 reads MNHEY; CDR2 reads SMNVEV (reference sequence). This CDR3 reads CASGSTGSSRGYTF. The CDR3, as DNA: TGTGCCAGCGGTAGTACCGGGTCCTCACGCGGCTACACCTTC.

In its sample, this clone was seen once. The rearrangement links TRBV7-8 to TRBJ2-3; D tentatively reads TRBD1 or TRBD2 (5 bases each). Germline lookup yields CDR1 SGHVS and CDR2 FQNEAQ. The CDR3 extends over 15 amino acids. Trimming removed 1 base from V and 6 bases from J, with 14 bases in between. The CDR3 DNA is TGTGCCAGCAGCTTAGGGGGCCCACCGGGGGATACGCAGTATTTT. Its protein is CASSLGGPPGDTQYF.

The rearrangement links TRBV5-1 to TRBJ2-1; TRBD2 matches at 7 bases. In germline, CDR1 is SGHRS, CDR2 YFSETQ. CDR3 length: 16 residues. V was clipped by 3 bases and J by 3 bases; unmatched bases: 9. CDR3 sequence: CASSSRWEGYYNEQFF. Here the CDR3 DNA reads TGCGCCAGCAGCTCGAGGTGGGAGGGGTACTACAATGAGCAGTTCTTC.

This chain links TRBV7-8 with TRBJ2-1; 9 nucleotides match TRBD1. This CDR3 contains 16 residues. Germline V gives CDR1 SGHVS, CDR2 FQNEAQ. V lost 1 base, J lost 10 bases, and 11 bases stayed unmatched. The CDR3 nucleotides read TGTGCCAGCAGCTTAGTCGGGACAGGGCCCGTCATGGAGCAGTTCTTC. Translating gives CASSLVGTGPVMEQFF.

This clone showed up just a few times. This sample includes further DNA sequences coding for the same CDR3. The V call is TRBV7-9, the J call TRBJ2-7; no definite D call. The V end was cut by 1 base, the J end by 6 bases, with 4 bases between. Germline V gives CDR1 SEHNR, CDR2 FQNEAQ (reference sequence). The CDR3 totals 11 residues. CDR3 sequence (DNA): TGTGCCAGCAGCTTAGTTGGCGAGCAGTACTTC. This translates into CASSLVGEQYF.

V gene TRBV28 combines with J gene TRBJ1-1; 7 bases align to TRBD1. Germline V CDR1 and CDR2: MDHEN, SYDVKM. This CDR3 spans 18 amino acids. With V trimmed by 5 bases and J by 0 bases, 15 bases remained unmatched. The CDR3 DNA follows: TGTGCCAGCAGTACTCCCTACAGGGGCGCCCTGATGAACACTGAAGCTTTCTTT. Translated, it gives CASSTPYRGALMNTEAFF.

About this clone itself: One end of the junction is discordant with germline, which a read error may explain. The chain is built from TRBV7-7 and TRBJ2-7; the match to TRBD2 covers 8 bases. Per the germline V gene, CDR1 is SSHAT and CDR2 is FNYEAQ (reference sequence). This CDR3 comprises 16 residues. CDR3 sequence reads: CASSLDARGGHYEQYF. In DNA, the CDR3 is TGTGCTAGCAGCTTAGACGCCCGGGGGGGGCACTACGAGCAGTACTTC. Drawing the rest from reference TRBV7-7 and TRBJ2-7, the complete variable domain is GAGVSQSPRYKVTKRGQDVTLRCDPISSHATLYWYQQALGQGPEFLTYFNYEAQPDKSGLPSDRFSAERPEGSISTLTIQRTEQRDSAMYRCASSLDARGGHYEQYFGPGTRLTVT.

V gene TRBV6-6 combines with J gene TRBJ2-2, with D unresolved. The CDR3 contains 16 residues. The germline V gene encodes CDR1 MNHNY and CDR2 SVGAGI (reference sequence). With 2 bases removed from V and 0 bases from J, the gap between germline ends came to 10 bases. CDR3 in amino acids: CASSYGVLANTGELFF. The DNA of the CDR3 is TGTGCCAGCAGTTACGGGGTTTTGGCGAACACCGGGGAGCTGTTTTTT.

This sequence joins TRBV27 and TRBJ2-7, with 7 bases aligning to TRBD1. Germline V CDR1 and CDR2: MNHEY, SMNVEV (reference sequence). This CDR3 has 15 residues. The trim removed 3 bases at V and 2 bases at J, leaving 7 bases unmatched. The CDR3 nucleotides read TGTGCCAGCAGTTTCCGAGGACAGGAGACCTACGAGCAGTACTTC. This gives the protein CASSFRGQETYEQYF.